Each of the 23 T cell receptor beta chains below was sequenced from the same sample in a study of T cell responses to AZD1222 COVID-19 vaccine. Here immunoSEQ multiplex PCR was the method, and the copy in TCRdb shows in-frame clones only, minus some. The table records 95,000 to 100,000 clones, around 87% of them present only once. The specimen comprised peripheral blood, sampled 28 days after the second AZD1222 dose. Receptors originate from an adult who received the AZD1222 COVID-19 vaccine.

The chain has TRBV7-2 and TRBJ1-6; a weak D match, TRBD1 (6 bases). V shed 5 bases and J shed 5 bases, with 10 bases lying between them. Germline values: CDR1 SGHTA, CDR2 FQGNSA. The CDR3 sequence is 14 residues long. The CDR3 DNA reads as TGTGCCAGCAGCCTACAGGGAAATAATTCACCCCTCCACTTT. Residues: CASSLQGNNSPLHF.

The chain has TRBV21-1 and TRBJ1-1. TRBV21-1 is tagged as a pseudogene. The CDR3 contains 13 residues. The CDR3 sequence is CAIQPEASRAAFF. The CDR3 DNA reads TGTGCCATACAGCCTGAAGCGAGCCGAGCCGCTTTCTTT.

V is TRBV29-1 and J is TRBJ1-5; D gene ambiguous. Germline-derived CDR1 and CDR2 are SQVTM and ANQGSEA. The CDR3 is made up of 13 amino acids. Trimming took off 4 bases at V and 4 bases at J, with 11 bases between the two ends. CDR3 sequence (DNA): TGCAGCGTTGCGACTAGGGTAAATCAGCCCCAGCATTTT. Its translation is CSVATRVNQPQHF.

The V and J genes are TRBV28 and TRBJ1-6; 8 bases agree with TRBD1. The CDR3 length is 15 residues. Germline values: CDR1 MDHEN, CDR2 SYDVKM. The V segment lost 6 bases and the J segment 7 bases; nucleotides outside the gene matches: 8. CDR3 in DNA: TGTGCCAGCAGGCCCATGGCAGGGGGCAATTCACCCCTCCACTTT. This gives the protein CASRPMAGGNSPLHF.

This chain links TRBV5-1 with TRBJ1-1, with D tentatively TRBD1 (5 bases). Trimming removed 3 bases at V and 1 base at J, with 28 bases between. The length of the CDR3 is 20 residues. Per the germline V gene, CDR1 is SGHRS and CDR2 is YFSETQ. CDR3 amino acids: CASSYLGAAPGAGRNTEAFF. Written as DNA, the CDR3 is TGCGCCAGCAGCTACCTAGGGGCGGCGCCGGGAGCTGGGAGGAACACTGAAGCTTTCTTT. Variable domain in full (rest from reference TRBV5-1 and TRBJ1-1): KAGVTQTPRYLIKTRGQQVTLSCSPISGHRSVSWYQQTPGQGLQFLFEYFSETQRNKGNFPGRFSGRQFSNSRSEMNVSTLELGDSALYLCASSYLGAAPGAGRNTEAFFGQGTRLTVV.

This rearrangement joins TRBV21-1 to TRBJ2-2; the table's TRBD2 call for D was not verified on the DNA. TRBV21-1 is marked as a pseudogene. There are 18 residues in the CDR3. The CDR3 loop is CASSKKRSGRPNTGELFF. As DNA, the CDR3 is TGTGCCAGCAGCAAAAAGAGGAGCGGCCGACCGAACACCGGGGAGCTGTTTTTT.

The V call is TRBV30, the J call TRBJ2-7; 7 bases are shared with TRBD2. The V and J ends lost 4 bases and 5 bases, in that order; junction bases with no gene match: 5. CDR3 length equals 12 residues. From germline, CDR1 is GTSNPN and CDR2 SVGIG (reference sequence). The CDR3 nucleotides read TGTGCCTGGACAGGGAGGGTCCACGAGCAGTACTTC. As protein: CAWTGRVHEQYF.

The chain combines TRBV6-5 with TRBJ1-1; the match to TRBD1 covers 8 bases. The CDR3 runs to 15 residues. Germline V CDR1 and CDR2: MNHEY, SVGAGI. J was trimmed by 5 bases and V by 6 bases; bases with no gene match: 11. The CDR3 region is CASSRTGQTGTEAFF. The DNA for the CDR3 is TGTGCCAGCAGCCGGACAGGGCAGACTGGAACTGAAGCTTTCTTT.

This clone is a singleton in its sample. The V call is TRBV7-2, the J call TRBJ2-1; perhaps D is TRBD1 or TRBD2 (5 bases each). Trimming left V 1 base short and J 7 bases short, with 8 bases between. The length of the CDR3 is 13 residues. Germline V gene sequence: CDR1 SGHTA, CDR2 FQGNSA. The CDR3 nucleotides read TGTGCCAGCAGCTTAGGGGGGTGGAATGAGCAGTTCTTC. It codes for CASSLGGWNEQFF.

In this sample, this clone turned up once. The genes are TRBV30 and TRBJ1-2; tentatively, D is TRBD1 (5 bases). The CDR3 has 15 residues. Germline lookup yields CDR1 GTSNPN and CDR2 SVGIG (reference sequence). V was clipped by 2 bases and J by 3 bases, with 16 bases between them. The DNA of the CDR3 is TGTGCCTGGAGTCCCACCCCGACAGATTACTATGGCTACACCTTC. Its protein product is CAWSPTPTDYYGYTF. Supplemented by reference TRBV30 and TRBJ1-2, the full variable domain reads SQTIHQWPATLVQPVGSPLSLECTVEGTSNPNLYWYRQAAGRGLQLLFYSVGIGQISSEVPQNLSASRPQDRQFILSSKKLLLSDSGFYLCAWSPTPTDYYGYTFGSGTRLTVV.

The rearrangement uses TRBV10-3 and TRBJ2-2; D uncertain. V was cut by 0 bases and J by 7 bases, with 12 bases left in between. Germline lookup yields CDR1 ENHRY and CDR2 SYGVKD. The CDR3 consists of 15 residues. This chain's CDR3 is CAISESGPLHGELFF. For the CDR3, the DNA is TGTGCCATCAGTGAGTCCGGACCTTTACACGGGGAGCTGTTTTTT.

This chain links TRBV19 with TRBJ1-1; possible D gene TRBD1, 6 bases. This CDR3 spans 15 amino acids. Germline assignment: CDR1 LNHDA and CDR2 SQIVND (reference sequence). Trimming pared 10 bases from V and 3 bases from J, leaving 21 bases between. CDR3 nucleotide sequence: TGTGCCACCCGACCCAGGGGAAGAAAGGACACTGAAGCTTTCTTT. Its translation is CATRPRGRKDTEAFF. Complete variable domain (other parts from reference TRBV19 and TRBJ1-1): DGGITQSPKYLFRKEGQNVTLSCEQNLNHDAMYWYRQDPGQGLRLIYYSQIVNDFQKGDIAEGYSVSREKKESFPLTVTSAQKNPTAFYLCATRPRGRKDTEAFFGQGTRLTVV.

The chain links TRBV9 to TRBJ2-3, with D tentatively TRBD2 (5 bases). With 2 bases removed from V and 3 bases from J, the gap between germline ends came to 10 bases. CDR1 SGDLS and CDR2 YYNGEE come from the germline V gene. This CDR3 comprises 14 residues. The CDR3 here is CASSVGPGTDTQYF. CDR3 sequence (DNA): TGTGCCAGCAGCGTCGGCCCGGGGACAGATACGCAGTATTTT.

V and J are TRBV10-3 and TRBJ1-6; D possibly corresponds to TRBD1 (5 bases). This CDR3 is built from 14 residues. V was shortened by 6 bases and J by 7 bases, with 13 bases between the two germline ends. From germline, CDR1 is ENHRY and CDR2 SYGVKD. The CDR3 DNA follows: TGTGCCATCAGCCTAGGGCAGGGCAATTCACCCCTCCACTTT. It is translated as CAISLGQGNSPLHF.

Only one count was recorded for this clone. The chain links TRBV6-5 to TRBJ1-6, with 7 bases that match TRBD1. The germline V gene encodes CDR1 MNHEY and CDR2 SVGAGI. After removal of 6 bases from V and 6 bases from J, the junction contained 2 bases not matched to a gene. This CDR3 comprises 13 residues. In DNA, the CDR3 is TGTGCCAGCAGGGACAGGCTTAATTCACCCCTCCACTTT. Its protein is CASRDRLNSPLHF.

V and J are TRBV28 and TRBJ2-5, with 8 bases lining up with TRBD1. The length of the CDR3 is 19 residues. CDR1 and CDR2 from the germline V gene are MDHEN and SYDVKM. With V trimmed by 4 bases and J by 1 base, 17 bases remained unmatched. DNA for the CDR3: TGTGCCAGCAGTTACCCACCTGACAGGGGAATTTGGGGCCAAGAGACCCAGTACTTC. Protein: CASSYPPDRGIWGQETQYF. The whole variable domain, remainder taken from reference TRBV28 and TRBJ2-5, is DVKVTQSSRYLVKRTGEKVFLECVQDMDHENMFWYRQDPGLGLRLIYFSYDVKMKEKGDIPEGYSVSREKKERFSLILESASTNQTSMYLCASSYPPDRGIWGQETQYFGPGTRLLVL.

The chain is built from TRBV5-1 and TRBJ2-5; tentatively, D is TRBD1 (6 bases). Trimming took 0 bases from V and 0 from J, leaving 9 bases between them. Germline V gives CDR1 SGHRS, CDR2 YFSETQ. CDR3 length equals 15 residues. This CDR3 reads CASSLDRVYQETQYF. For the CDR3, the DNA is TGCGCCAGCAGCTTGGACAGGGTGTACCAAGAGACCCAGTACTTC.

This clone turned up a few times. The chain has TRBV19 and TRBJ2-1; D is unresolved. The CDR3 spans 15 residues. Germline CDR1 reads LNHDA; CDR2 reads SQIVND (reference sequence). V shed 4 bases and J shed 6 bases, with 16 bases lying between them. The CDR3 DNA reads TGTGCCAGTAGTAGCCAAATAATAACGAGCAATGAGCAGTTCTTC. Translation: CASSSQIITSNEQFF.

This sequence joins TRBV27 and TRBJ2-7; 7 positions agree with TRBD2. The CDR3 sequence is 15 residues long. Germline CDR1 and CDR2: MNHEY and SMNVEV (reference sequence). V lost 3 bases to trimming and J lost 5 bases; unmatched junction nucleotides: 10. CDR3 protein: CASSFGGEGFNEQYF. DNA of the CDR3: TGTGCCAGCAGTTTTGGGGGGGAGGGCTTCAACGAGCAGTACTTC.

The sample holds one count of this clone. The genes are TRBV12-3 or TRBV12-4 and TRBJ1-5; 7 bases agree with TRBD1. This CDR3 contains 13 residues. The V gene end was trimmed by 4 bases and the J gene end by 4 bases; junction bases not matched to a gene: 1. CDR3 loop: CASSYRGNQPQHF. The CDR3 DNA is TGTGCCAGCAGTTACAGGGGTAATCAGCCCCAGCATTTT.

The gene calls are TRBV28 and TRBJ2-7, with 9 bases fitting TRBD1. The CDR3 totals 15 residues. Germline V gene data show CDR1 as MDHEN and CDR2 as SYDVKM. V dropped 5 bases and J dropped 2; count of bases not matched to a gene: 7. The CDR3 DNA sequence: TGTGCCAGCAGTCAGTCCGGGACAGGGACCTACGAGCAGTACTTC. It specifies CASSQSGTGTYEQYF. The full variable domain, completed using reference TRBV28 and TRBJ2-7, is DVKVTQSSRYLVKRTGEKVFLECVQDMDHENMFWYRQDPGLGLRLIYFSYDVKMKEKGDIPEGYSVSREKKERFSLILESASTNQTSMYLCASSQSGTGTYEQYFGPGTRLTVT.

The rearrangement joins TRBV27 to TRBJ2-1, with D uncertain. From germline, CDR1 is MNHEY and CDR2 SMNVEV (reference sequence). Trimming shortened V by 5 bases and J by 2 bases, and 10 bases separated the two germline ends. This CDR3 contains 14 residues. CDR3 sequence reads: CASSPLGTYNEQFF. For the CDR3, the DNA is TGTGCCAGCAGTCCGCTGGGGACCTACAATGAGCAGTTCTTC.

This rearrangement joins TRBV24-1 to TRBJ2-7; D gene uncertain. CDR1 and CDR2 (germline): KGHDR, SFDVKD. V lost 0 bases, J lost 6 bases, and 5 bases lay in between. This CDR3 is built from 12 residues. CDR3: CATSDLAGEQYF. The CDR3 bases are TGTGCCACCAGTGATTTGGCCGGCGAGCAGTACTTC.